These 27 T cell receptor beta chains originate from one sample sequenced in a study of blood T cell repertoires in COVID-19 (dated by TCRdb to the early 2020s). Receptors were amplified or captured by the immunoSEQ multiplex PCR assay. Held by TCRdb, this immuneACCESS table contains in-frame sequences only and omits some clones. Under half of the omission traces to an unresolved V gene where checked; the cause of the rest is unknown. The sample contains 200,000 to 250,000 clones, roughly 92% of them found a single time. 0.7% to 0.85% of the sample comes from the top ten. Sequenced input: peripheral blood. The origin of the receptors is a man aged 55-75 years with COVID-19, enrolled during active disease.

The chain is built from TRBV7-9 and TRBJ2-7, with 10 nucleotides matching TRBD2. This CDR3 contains 14 residues. Germline lookup yields CDR1 SEHNR and CDR2 FQNEAQ (reference sequence). V lost 4 bases, J lost 3 bases, and 3 bases stayed unmatched. The CDR3 is CASSSPSGSYEQYF. The CDR3 region has the DNA TGTGCCAGCAGCTCGCCTAGCGGGAGCTACGAGCAGTACTTC.

The CDR3 sequence: CASRTPGQGIYEQYF. The CDR3 DNA sequence: TGTGCCAGCAGAACGCCGGGACAGGGGATATACGAGCAGTACTTC. The genes are TRBV6-5 and TRBJ2-7, with TRBD1 identical over 10 bases. Germline CDR1 is MNHEY and CDR2 is SVGAGI. This CDR3 region has 15 residues. V dropped 6 bases and J dropped 4; count of bases not matched to a gene: 9.

This chain links TRBV6-4 with TRBJ1-2, with TRBD1 as a possible D gene (6 bases). V was cut by 3 bases and J by 8 bases, with 16 bases left in between. Germline V CDR1 and CDR2: MRHNA, SNTAGT. The CDR3 runs to 14 residues. This chain's CDR3 is CASSESRGQGGYTF. DNA of the CDR3: TGTGCCAGCAGTGAATCGCGGGGGCAGGGAGGCTACACCTTC.

The V gene is TRBV3-1 (or the pseudogene TRBV3-2), the J gene TRBJ1-2, with 7 nucleotides matching TRBD1. In germline, CDR1 is LGHDT, CDR2 YNNKEL (reference sequence). J gave up 4 bases and V 1 base, and 9 bases lay outside the gene matches. This CDR3 is 16 amino acids long. In DNA form, the CDR3 reads TGTGCCAGCAGCCAAGGGTCCAGGGGGTCTGGCTATGGCTACACCTTC. Translation gives CASSQGSRGSGYGYTF.

The chain recombines TRBV29-1 with TRBJ2-2, with D possibly matching TRBD1 (5 bases). Trimming took off 7 bases at V and 4 bases at J, with 16 bases between the two ends. Germline V CDR1 and CDR2: SQVTM, ANQGSEA. The CDR3 length is 14 residues. This CDR3 reads CSASRDYSTGELFF. The CDR3 DNA sequence: TGCAGCGCCTCCAGGGATTATAGCACCGGGGAGCTGTTTTTT.

This chain uses TRBV30 with TRBJ1-6, with a tentative D call TRBD1 (5 bases). CDR3 size: 13 residues. The germline V gene has CDR1 GTSNPN and CDR2 SVGIG (reference sequence). Trimming cost V 6 bases and J 8 bases, with 14 bases left between them. The DNA of the CDR3 is TGTGCCTGCCACGCGCGGGACGATTCACCCCTCCACTTT. This encodes CACHARDDSPLHF.

This chain links TRBV29-1 with TRBJ2-1; D perhaps matches TRBD1 (5 bases). The CDR3 length is 12 residues. CDR1 is SQVTM and CDR2 is ANQGSEA in the germline V gene. The V end was cut by 5 bases, the J end by 6 bases, with 11 bases between. The CDR3 nucleotides are TGCAGCGTTCGGCAGGGTCGCAATGAGCAGTTCTTC. The encoded protein is CSVRQGRNEQFF.

V usage is TRBV15 and J usage is TRBJ2-5, with 7 nucleotides matching TRBD2. The CDR3 runs to 15 residues. Trimming at V came to 0 bases and at J to 5 bases, leaving 6 bases not matched to a gene. Per the germline V gene, CDR1 is LNHNV and CDR2 is YYDKDF (reference sequence). The CDR3 coding sequence is TGTGCCACCAGCAGAGATCCGGGGGGAATGGAGACCCAGTACTTC. This sequence encodes CATSRDPGGMETQYF.

The rearrangement uses TRBV9 and TRBJ2-5; 8 bases are shared with TRBD1. This CDR3 is 14 amino acids long. Per the germline V gene, CDR1 is SGDLS and CDR2 is YYNGEE. Unmatched junction bases numbered 5, after V lost 2 bases and J lost 5 bases. This chain's CDR3 is CASSVSGGRETQYF. Written as DNA, the CDR3 is TGTGCCAGCAGCGTGTCAGGGGGCCGGGAGACCCAGTACTTC.

The V call is TRBV21-1, the J call TRBJ2-5; the D call of TRBD1 is as the table states it, not checked on the DNA. TRBV21-1 is a documented pseudogene. This CDR3 has 14 amino acids. The CDR3 DNA sequence: TGTGCCAGCAGGACAGCAGGGGCCCGGGAGACCCAGTACTTC. This codes for CASRTAGARETQYF.

The chain is built from TRBV7-2 and TRBJ1-6, with a possible D match to TRBD1 (5 bases). There are 14 residues in the CDR3. V shed 4 bases and J shed 8 bases, with 12 bases lying between them. The germline CDR1 and CDR2 sequences are SGHTA and FQGNSA. DNA of the CDR3: TGTGCCAGCAGCTCGGGGGTTCGTCATTCACCCCTCCACTTT. Residues: CASSSGVRHSPLHF.

The chain employs TRBV19 and TRBJ2-1, with TRBD1 matching over 8 bases. The CDR3 has 15 residues. V lost 7 bases and J lost 7; bases outside the gene matches: 12. CDR1 LNHDA and CDR2 SQIVND come from the germline V gene (reference sequence). The CDR3 spells CASTLGQGGWNEQFF. As DNA, the CDR3 is TGTGCCAGTACCCTCGGACAGGGTGGTTGGAATGAGCAGTTCTTC.

The V call is TRBV19, the J call TRBJ1-3; no definite D call. The CDR3 length is 14 residues. Germline V lookup: CDR1 LNHDA, CDR2 SQIVND (reference sequence). V was cut by 7 bases and J by 2 bases, with 12 bases left in between. The CDR3 here is CASNTGSAGNTIYF. The CDR3, as DNA: TGTGCCAGTAATACCGGGAGCGCTGGAAACACCATATATTTT.

The rearrangement uses TRBV6-4 and TRBJ1-5; 7 nucleotides align to TRBD1. The CDR3 is 17 amino acids. CDR1 and CDR2 from the germline V gene are MRHNA and SNTAGT. Losses at the gene ends were 4 bases for V and 6 bases for J; bases not matched to a gene: 15. The CDR3 DNA reads as TGTGCCAGCAGTGCCTGGGTCCAACAGGGGATACGTCAGCCCCAGCATTTT. Its translation: CASSAWVQQGIRQPQHF.

This chain links TRBV5-6 with TRBJ1-2; 9 bases fit TRBD1. Germline CDR1 is SGHDT and CDR2 is YYEEEE. The length of the CDR3 is 16 residues. The junction had 12 bases not matched to a gene; V was cut back by 0 bases and J by 9 bases. Here the CDR3 reads CASSLGPAGTGKSYTF. The CDR3 DNA is TGTGCCAGCAGCTTGGGGCCCGCGGGGACAGGGAAGAGCTACACCTTC.

The chain couples TRBV9 to TRBJ2-3; 10 bases map to TRBD2. V shed 3 bases, J shed 0 bases, and the junction held 7 bases outside the gene matches. Per germline, CDR1 SGDLS and CDR2 YYNGEE. CDR3 length: 17 amino acids. The CDR3 coding sequence is TGTGCCAGCAGCGCGGGGACTAGCGCGCTGAGCACAGATACGCAGTATTTT. Translation: CASSAGTSALSTDTQYF. The variable domain in full, completed from reference TRBV9 and TRBJ2-3, reads DSGVTQTPKHLITATGQRVTLRCSPRSGDLSVYWYQQSLDQGLQFLIQYYNGEERAKGNILERFSAQQFPDLHSELNLSSLELGDSALYFCASSAGTSALSTDTQYFGPGTRLTVL.

The gene calls are TRBV5-1 and TRBJ1-1; maybe TRBD1 (5 bases). Trimming shortened V by 2 bases and J by 5 bases, and 10 bases separated the two germline ends. Germline V gives CDR1 SGHRS, CDR2 YFSETQ. The CDR3 has 13 residues. The CDR3 coding sequence is TGCGCCAGCAGCTTAGAACAGGAGACTGAAGCTTTCTTT. This sequence encodes CASSLEQETEAFF.

The chain recombines TRBV7-2 with TRBJ1-3, with D perhaps matching TRBD1 (5 bases). The CDR3 totals 15 residues. From germline, CDR1 is SGHTA and CDR2 FQGNSA. Trimming took 2 bases from V and 4 from J, leaving 12 bases between them. The CDR3 is CASSLQGTPGNTIYF. The CDR3 DNA reads TGTGCCAGCAGCTTACAGGGTACGCCCGGAAACACCATATATTTT. Drawing the rest from reference TRBV7-2 and TRBJ1-3, the complete variable domain is GAGVSQSPSNKVTEKGKDVELRCDPISGHTALYWYRQSLGQGLEFLIYFQGNSAPDKSGLPSDRFSAERTGGSVSTLTIQRTQQEDSAVYLCASSLQGTPGNTIYFGEGSWLTVV.

V is TRBV12-3 or TRBV12-4 and J is TRBJ1-2; D unclear. The CDR3 extends over 13 amino acids. The germline V and J ends were trimmed by 8 bases and 7 bases, with 17 bases remaining between them. The CDR3 here is CASATRAVSGYTF. The DNA of the CDR3 is TGTGCCAGCGCTACGCGAGCGGTGTCTGGCTACACCTTC.

The J gene is TRBJ2-7, the V gene TRBV4-1; no definite D call. CDR3 length: 16 residues. Germline-derived CDR1 and CDR2 are MGHRA and YSYEKL. V gave up 1 base and J gave up 3 bases, with 16 bases separating them. In DNA, the CDR3 is TGCGCCAGCAGCCAAGGGGTAGCCGCTCAAGGCTACGAGCAGTACTTC. Its protein is CASSQGVAAQGYEQYF.

The chain employs TRBV2 and TRBJ2-2; D is undetermined. Germline CDR1 and CDR2: SNHLY and FYNNEI. V was shortened by 7 bases and J by 0 bases, with 15 bases between the two germline ends. The CDR3 sequence is 16 residues long. The CDR3 nucleotides are TGTGCCAGCAAATGGGCAGCCAAATCGAACACCGGGGAGCTGTTTTTT. Its translation: CASKWAAKSNTGELFF.

The gene calls are TRBV5-1 and TRBJ2-1; 9 bases are a match to TRBD2. This CDR3 has 15 amino acids. CDR1 and CDR2 from the germline V gene are SGHRS and YFSETQ. Germline trimming cut 2 bases from V and 13 bases from J; bases unmatched to any gene: 13. CDR3 sequence reads: CASSFLGLARPEQFF. CDR3 DNA sequence: TGCGCCAGCAGCTTCCTCGGACTAGCGCGGCCGGAACAGTTCTTC.

This chain connects TRBV6-5 to TRBJ2-7; 7 bases agree with TRBD1. V was clipped by 2 bases and J by 1 base; unmatched bases: 5. CDR1 and CDR2 (germline): MNHEY, SVGAGI. CDR3 length: 15 amino acids. The CDR3 DNA follows: TGTGCCAGCAGTTACGCGACAGGGTGGTCCTACGAGCAGTACTTC. Protein: CASSYATGWSYEQYF.

The V call is TRBV2, the J call TRBJ1-2; D is uncertain. The germline CDR1 and CDR2 sequences are SNHLY and FYNNEI. Trimming removed 1 base at V and 2 bases at J, with 8 bases between. The CDR3 is made up of 14 amino acids. CDR3 loop: CASSEDGNNYGYTF. For the CDR3, the DNA is TGTGCCAGCAGTGAAGATGGCAACAACTATGGCTACACCTTC.

The J gene is TRBJ1-4, the V gene TRBV14; 8 positions match TRBD1. After removal of 4 bases from V and 7 bases from J, the junction contained 11 bases not matched to a gene. CDR1 and CDR2 from the germline V gene are SGHDN and FVKESK. CDR3 length: 16 residues. The CDR3 DNA follows: TGTGCCAGCAGCCGCCGGACAGGGTATACGGGTGAAAAACTGTTTTTT. Translating gives CASSRRTGYTGEKLFF.

V and J are TRBV12-3 or TRBV12-4 and TRBJ2-1; 7 bases align to TRBD1. The CDR3 is 13 residues long. V lost 5 bases, J lost 6 bases, and 4 bases stayed unmatched. CDR3 bases: TGTGCCAGCAGTCCGCCAGGGGGCAATGAGCAGTTCTTC. Protein: CASSPPGGNEQFF.

The chain joins TRBV10-3 to TRBJ2-1; unclear D gene. V was pared by 4 bases and J by 4 bases, with 20 bases between. The CDR3 is 17 residues long. Germline V gene sequence: CDR1 ENHRY, CDR2 SYGVKD. The CDR3 is CAISADPLDSNYNEQFF. The CDR3, as DNA: TGTGCCATCAGTGCCGACCCCCTTGACTCCAATTACAATGAGCAGTTCTTC.